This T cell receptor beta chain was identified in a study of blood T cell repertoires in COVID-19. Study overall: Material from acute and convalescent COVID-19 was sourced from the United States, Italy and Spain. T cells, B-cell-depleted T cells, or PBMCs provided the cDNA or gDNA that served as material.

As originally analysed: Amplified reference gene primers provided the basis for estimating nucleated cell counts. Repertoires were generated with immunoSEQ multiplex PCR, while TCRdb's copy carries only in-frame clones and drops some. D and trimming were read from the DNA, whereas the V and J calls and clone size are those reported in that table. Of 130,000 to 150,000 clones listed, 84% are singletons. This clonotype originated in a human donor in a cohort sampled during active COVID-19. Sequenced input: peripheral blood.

CDR3: CASSHPPGGTQYF. CDR3 in DNA: TGTGCCAGCAGTCACCCCCCTGGAGGAACACAGTACTTC. The chain recombines TRBV27 with TRBJ2-5, with D maybe TRBD2 (5 bases). V shed 5 bases and J shed 11 bases, with 18 bases lying between them. Germline-derived CDR1 and CDR2 are MNHEY and SMNVEV (reference sequence). The CDR3 runs 13 residues.